The clone carrying this T cell receptor (beta chain) occurred a few times. The data are from a study of blood T cell repertoires in COVID-19. About the research overall: Samples taken during acute and convalescent COVID-19 were collected in the United States, Italy and Spain.

Source study methods: Estimation of nucleated cell counts relied on the amplification of reference gene primers. Repertoires were generated with immunoSEQ multiplex PCR, while TCRdb's copy carries only in-frame clones and drops some. V, J and clone size were drawn from that table, and D and trimming were deduced from the DNA. The top ten hold roughly 5% of the sample, which has over 250,000 clones, about 82% seen once. There are 15 residues in the CDR3. Unmatched junction bases numbered 7, after V lost 4 bases and J lost 6 bases. Germline V gene lookup returns CDR1 SGHTA and CDR2 FQGNSA. Sequenced material: peripheral blood. V and J are TRBV7-2 and TRBJ2-1; 9 positions match TRBD1. This receptor was taken from a middle-aged man with active or convalescent COVID-19. CDR3 residues: CASSSQQGAGNEQFF. Written as DNA, the CDR3 is TGTGCCAGCAGCTCTCAACAGGGGGCAGGCAATGAGCAGTTCTTC.